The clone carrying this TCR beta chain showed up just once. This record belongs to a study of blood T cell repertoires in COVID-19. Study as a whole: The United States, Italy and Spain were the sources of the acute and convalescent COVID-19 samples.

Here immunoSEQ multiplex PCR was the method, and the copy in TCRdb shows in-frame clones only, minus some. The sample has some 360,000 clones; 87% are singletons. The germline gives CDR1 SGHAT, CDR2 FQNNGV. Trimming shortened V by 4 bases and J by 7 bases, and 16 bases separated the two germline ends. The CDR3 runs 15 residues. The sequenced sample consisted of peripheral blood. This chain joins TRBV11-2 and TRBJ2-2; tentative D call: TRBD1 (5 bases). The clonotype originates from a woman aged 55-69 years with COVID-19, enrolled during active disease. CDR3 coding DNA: TGTGCCAGCAGCTCCAGGGCCCTAGGGCACGGGGAGCTGTTTTTT. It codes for CASSSRALGHGELFF. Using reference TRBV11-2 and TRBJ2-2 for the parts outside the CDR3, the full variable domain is EAGVAQSPRYKIIEKRQSVAFWCNPISGHATLYWYQQILGQGPKLLIQFQNNGVVDDSQLPKDRFSAERLKGVDSTLKIQPAKLEDSAVYLCASSSRALGHGELFFGEGSRLTVL.